In this sample, the clone carrying this T cell receptor beta chain turned up a few times. Its target is not known. These data are taken from a study of T-cell reconstitution after alpha-beta-depleted transplantation in children. Findings and caveats of the study: Several hundred expanded graft clones reportedly were the source of alpha-beta T cells about two months after transplant.

The TCRbeta library incorporated unique molecular identifiers. TCRdb independently ran MiXCR on the PCR reads; one entry per CDR3 protein. This sample has 500,000 or so distinct CDR3 sequences, with approximately 10% found just once. Sequenced material: PBMCs, mostly from graft donor cells, taken 180 days after TCRalphabeta/CD19-depleted stem cell transplant. The receptor's source is a female patient aged 2-10 years who had a stem cell transplant for aplastic anemia, so the T cells may come from the graft donor.

This CDR3 is CASSDPGEGTGELFF. CDR3 in DNA: TGCGCCAGCAGTGATCCGGGAGAGGGCACCGGGGAGCTGTTTTTT. This chain joins TRBV10-1 and TRBJ2-2, with D maybe TRBD2 (6 bases). V gave up 3 bases and J gave up 4 bases, with 12 bases separating them. CDR1 and CDR2 from the germline V gene are WNHNN and SYGVQD (reference sequence). This CDR3 has 15 amino acids.